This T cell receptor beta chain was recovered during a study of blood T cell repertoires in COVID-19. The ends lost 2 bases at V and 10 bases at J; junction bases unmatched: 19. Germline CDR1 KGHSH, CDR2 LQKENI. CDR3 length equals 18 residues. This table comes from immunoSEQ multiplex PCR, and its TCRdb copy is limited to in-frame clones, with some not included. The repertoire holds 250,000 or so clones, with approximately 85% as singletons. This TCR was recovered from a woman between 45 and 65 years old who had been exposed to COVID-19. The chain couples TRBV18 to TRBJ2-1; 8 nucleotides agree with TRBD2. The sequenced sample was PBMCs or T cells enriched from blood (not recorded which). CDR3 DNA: TGTGCCAGCTCACCATCCCCCCAGGCGGGGGGATGGAGTGGAGAGCAGTTCTTC. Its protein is CASSPSPQAGGWSGEQFF.